The present entry profiles one TCR beta chain with its context. This record comes from a study of blood T cell repertoires in COVID-19. Background on the study: PBMCs, B-cell-depleted T cells, or T cells provided the cDNA or gDNA that made up the material.

Seattle's cohort entered during active infection and was followed longitudinally. This CDR3 is 14 amino acids long. Germline loops: CDR1 MGHRA, CDR2 YSYEKL. Trimming removed 7 bases from V and 3 bases from J, with 15 bases in between. Per the study methods: It was from reference gene primer amplification that nucleated cell counts were estimated. Method: immunoSEQ multiplex PCR; TCRdb's copy keeps in-frame clones and lacks some. That table supplies the V and J calls and clone size; D and trimming were determined from the DNA. Among around 340,000 clones, roughly nine tenths were seen once, and the ten largest hold 3% to 4.5%.

This TCR derives from a woman in her sixties or seventies with COVID-19, enrolled during active disease. The J gene is TRBJ1-1, the V gene TRBV4-1; D not resolved. Sequenced material: peripheral blood. CDR3 sequence: CASTTEETDTEAFF. CDR3 DNA sequence: TGCGCCAGCACCACCGAGGAAACGGACACTGAAGCTTTCTTT.